This T cell receptor (beta chain) was obtained from a study of early T cells in non-severe SARS-CoV-2 infection. V was pared by 0 bases and J by 7 bases, with 21 bases of the junction left unmatched. CDR1 DFQATT and CDR2 SNEGSKA come from the germline V gene (reference sequence). The CDR3 sequence is 19 residues long. TCRdb re-called the 5' RACE reads through MiXCR, storing one row per CDR3 protein. The data hold under 95,000 distinct CDR3 sequences, with 15% observed a single time. The specimen was whole blood. The genes are TRBV20-1 and TRBJ2-1, with 7 bases fitting TRBD2. This sequence originates from an adult who was a healthcare worker with PCR-confirmed SARS-CoV-2 infection or an uninfected control (not recorded which). The CDR3 protein is CSARDPRYEGGRGRNEQFF. The DNA for the CDR3 is TGCAGTGCTAGAGATCCGAGATATGAGGGCGGGAGAGGAAGGAATGAGCAGTTCTTC.